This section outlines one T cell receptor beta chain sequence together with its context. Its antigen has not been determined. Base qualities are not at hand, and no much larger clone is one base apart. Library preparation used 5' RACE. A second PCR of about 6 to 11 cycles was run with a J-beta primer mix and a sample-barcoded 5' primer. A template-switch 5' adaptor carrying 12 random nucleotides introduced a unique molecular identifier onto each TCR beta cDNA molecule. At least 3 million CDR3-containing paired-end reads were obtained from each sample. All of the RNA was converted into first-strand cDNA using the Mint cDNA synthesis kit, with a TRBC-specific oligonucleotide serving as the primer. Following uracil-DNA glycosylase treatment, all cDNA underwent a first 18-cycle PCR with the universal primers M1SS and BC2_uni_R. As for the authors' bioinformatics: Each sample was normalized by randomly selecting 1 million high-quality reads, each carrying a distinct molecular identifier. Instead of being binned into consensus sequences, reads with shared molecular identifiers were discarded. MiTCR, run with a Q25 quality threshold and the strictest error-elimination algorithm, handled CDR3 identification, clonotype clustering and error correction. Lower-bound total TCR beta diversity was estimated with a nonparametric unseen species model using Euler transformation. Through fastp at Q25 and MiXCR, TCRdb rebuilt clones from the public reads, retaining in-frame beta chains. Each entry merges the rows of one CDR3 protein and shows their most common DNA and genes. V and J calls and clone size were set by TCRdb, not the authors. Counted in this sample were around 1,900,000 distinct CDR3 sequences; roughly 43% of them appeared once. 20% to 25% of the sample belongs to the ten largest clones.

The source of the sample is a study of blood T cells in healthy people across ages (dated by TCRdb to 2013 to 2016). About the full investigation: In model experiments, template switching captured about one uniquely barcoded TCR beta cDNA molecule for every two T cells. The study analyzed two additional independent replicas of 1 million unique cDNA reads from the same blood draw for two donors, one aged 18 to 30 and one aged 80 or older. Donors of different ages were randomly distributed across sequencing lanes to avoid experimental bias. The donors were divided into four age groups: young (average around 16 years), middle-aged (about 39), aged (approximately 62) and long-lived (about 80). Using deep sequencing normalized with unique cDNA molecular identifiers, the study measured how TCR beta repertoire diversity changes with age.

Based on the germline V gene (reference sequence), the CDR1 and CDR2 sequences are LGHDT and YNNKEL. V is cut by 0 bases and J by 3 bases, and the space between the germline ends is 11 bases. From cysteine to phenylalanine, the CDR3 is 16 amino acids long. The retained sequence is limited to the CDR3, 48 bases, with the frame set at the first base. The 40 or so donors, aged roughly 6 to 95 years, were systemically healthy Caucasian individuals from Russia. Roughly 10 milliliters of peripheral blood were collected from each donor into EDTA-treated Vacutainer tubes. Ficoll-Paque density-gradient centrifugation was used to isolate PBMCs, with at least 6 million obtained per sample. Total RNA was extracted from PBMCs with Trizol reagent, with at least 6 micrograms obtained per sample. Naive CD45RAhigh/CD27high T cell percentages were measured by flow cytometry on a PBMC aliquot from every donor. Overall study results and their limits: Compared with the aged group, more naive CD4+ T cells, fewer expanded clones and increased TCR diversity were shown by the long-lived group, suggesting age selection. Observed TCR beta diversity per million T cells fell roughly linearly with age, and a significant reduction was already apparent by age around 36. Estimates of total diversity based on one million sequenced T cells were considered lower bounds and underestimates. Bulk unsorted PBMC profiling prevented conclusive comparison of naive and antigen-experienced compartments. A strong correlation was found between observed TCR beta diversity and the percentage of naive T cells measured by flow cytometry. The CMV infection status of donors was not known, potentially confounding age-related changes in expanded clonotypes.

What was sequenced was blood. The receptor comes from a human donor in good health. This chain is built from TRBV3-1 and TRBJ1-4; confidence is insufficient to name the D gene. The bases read TGTGCCAGCAGCCAAGATCTTGGACTAGCTAATGAAAAACTGTTTTTT. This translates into CASSQDLGLANEKLFF. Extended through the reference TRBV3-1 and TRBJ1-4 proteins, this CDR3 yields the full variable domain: DTAVSQTPKYLVTQMGNDKSIKCEQNLGHDTMYWYKQDSKKFLKIMFSYNNKELIINETVPNRFSPKSPDKAHLNLHINSLELGDSAVYFCASSQDLGLANEKLFFGSGTQLSVL.